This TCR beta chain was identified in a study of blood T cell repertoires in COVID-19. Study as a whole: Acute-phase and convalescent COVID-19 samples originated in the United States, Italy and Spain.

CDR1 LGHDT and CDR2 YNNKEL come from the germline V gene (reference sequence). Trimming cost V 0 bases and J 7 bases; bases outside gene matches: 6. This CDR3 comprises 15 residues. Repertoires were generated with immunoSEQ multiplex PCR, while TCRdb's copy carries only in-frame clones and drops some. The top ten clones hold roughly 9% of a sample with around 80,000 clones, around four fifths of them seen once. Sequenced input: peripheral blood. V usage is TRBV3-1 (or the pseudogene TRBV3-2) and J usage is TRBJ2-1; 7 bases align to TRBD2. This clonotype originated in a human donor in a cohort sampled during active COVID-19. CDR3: CASSQDGGGGNEQFF. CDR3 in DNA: TGTGCCAGCAGCCAAGATGGGGGGGGAGGAAATGAGCAGTTCTTC.